These 27 T cell receptor beta chains were sequenced from one sample in a study of cytomegalovirus exposure and HLA in healthy donors. PCR amplification relied on 60 Vbeta primers (plus 13 Jbeta primers). Only in-frame clones appear in the TCRdb table, and some are missing; sequencing was by immunoSEQ multiplex PCR. Among some 75,000 clones listed, around 81% were seen once. The sequencing input was PBMCs. These receptors came from a man younger than 35 in good health and CMV-seropositive.

This chain uses TRBV20-1 with TRBJ2-7, with D possibly matching TRBD1 (5 bases). From germline, CDR1 is DFQATT and CDR2 SNEGSKA (reference sequence). V lost 2 bases to trimming and J lost 4 bases, with 6 bases between them. CDR3 length: 11 residues. The CDR3 bases are TGCAGTGCTAGACAGGGTTACGAGCAGTACTTC. It encodes CSARQGYEQYF.

V gene TRBV11-2 combines with J gene TRBJ1-5, with unresolved D. Germline V gene data show CDR1 as SGHAT and CDR2 as FQNNGV. V lost 0 bases and J lost 4, with 4 bases in between. The CDR3 length is 13 residues. CDR3 nucleotide sequence: TGTGCCAGCAGCTTAGAACTTAATCAGCCCCAGCATTTT. It translates to CASSLELNQPQHF.

CDR3 amino acids: CSGMGQGRNEQFF. CDR3 sequence (DNA): TGCAGCGGGATGGGACAGGGTCGCAATGAGCAGTTCTTC. The chain has TRBV29-1 and TRBJ2-1; 9 positions agree with TRBD1. This CDR3 has 13 residues. V shed 7 bases, J shed 6 bases, and the junction held 7 bases outside the gene matches. Germline V gene sequence: CDR1 SQVTM, CDR2 ANQGSEA.

This chain joins TRBV9 and TRBJ2-5, with TRBD2 matching over 8 bases. CDR1 and CDR2 from the germline V gene are SGDLS and YYNGEE. J was trimmed by 5 bases and V by 3 bases; bases with no gene match: 9. This CDR3 is 15 amino acids long. CDR3 in amino acids: CASSGGSGAGETQYF. The CDR3 DNA reads as TGTGCCAGCAGCGGAGGTAGCGGGGCGGGGGAGACCCAGTACTTC.

The chain joins TRBV9 to TRBJ1-5; TRBD1 is a possible D gene (5 bases). CDR1 and CDR2 from the germline V gene are SGDLS and YYNGEE. The germline V and J ends were trimmed by 4 bases and 4 bases, with 12 bases remaining between them. This CDR3 is 14 amino acids long. Here the CDR3 DNA reads TGTGCCAGCAGCTCGGGACTAGGTAATCAGCCCCAGCATTTT. Translated: CASSSGLGNQPQHF.

This chain joins TRBV13 and TRBJ2-1, with D uncertain. The V gene's germline CDR1 is PRHDT and CDR2 FYEKMQ (reference sequence). Trimming removed 3 bases from V and 0 bases from J, with 9 bases in between. CDR3 length equals 15 residues. In DNA form, the CDR3 reads TGTGCCAGCAGCTTTAGAGGCCCCTCCTACAATGAGCAGTTCTTC. Encoded protein: CASSFRGPSYNEQFF. The variable domain in full, completed from reference TRBV13 and TRBJ2-1, reads AAGVIQSPRHLIKEKRETATLKCYPIPRHDTVYWYQQGPGQDPQFLISFYEKMQSDKGSIPDRFSAQQFSDYHSELNMSSLELGDSALYFCASSFRGPSYNEQFFGPGTRLTVL.

This clone has only a few counts. V and J are TRBV14 and TRBJ2-1, with TRBD2 matching over 11 bases. V lost 6 bases, J lost 3 bases, and 1 base stayed unmatched. From germline, CDR1 is SGHDN and CDR2 FVKESK. This CDR3 spans 14 amino acids. CDR3 loop: CASRLAGGYNEQFF. CDR3 bases: TGTGCCAGCAGGCTAGCGGGAGGCTACAATGAGCAGTTCTTC.

The chain uses TRBV6-5 and TRBJ2-1, with D possibly matching TRBD1 (5 bases). V was trimmed by 6 bases and J by 5 bases, leaving 14 bases between them. The CDR3 has 14 residues. Germline lookup yields CDR1 MNHEY and CDR2 SVGAGI. CDR3 region: CASSAMGRDNEQFF. The CDR3 region has the DNA TGTGCCAGCAGCGCCATGGGGCGAGACAATGAGCAGTTCTTC.

The chain is built from TRBV5-4 and TRBJ2-1; D unresolved. Germline values: CDR1 SGHNT, CDR2 YYREEE (reference sequence). Trimming pared 4 bases from V and 6 bases from J, leaving 8 bases between. CDR3 length equals 12 residues. CDR3 DNA sequence: TGTGCCAGCAGCCGACTGGGCAATGAGCAGTTCTTC. This sequence encodes CASSRLGNEQFF. Based on the CDR3 plus reference TRBV5-4 and TRBJ2-1, the full variable domain is ETGVTQSPTHLIKTRGQQVTLRCSSQSGHNTVSWYQQALGQGPQFIFQYYREEENGRGNFPPRFSGLQFPNYSSELNVNALELDDSALYLCASSRLGNEQFFGPGTRLTVL.

The genes are TRBV6-5 and TRBJ2-1, with TRBD2 matching 12 bases. With V trimmed by 3 bases and J by 8 bases, 5 bases remained unmatched. In germline, CDR1 is MNHEY, CDR2 SVGAGI. The CDR3 consists of 15 residues. Here the CDR3 DNA reads TGTGCCAGCAGTTATGGGACTAGCGGGTTATATGAGCAGTTCTTC. Its protein is CASSYGTSGLYEQFF.

The chain joins TRBV30 to TRBJ1-1; D perhaps matches TRBD1 (5 bases). Trimming removed 2 bases from V and 6 bases from J, with 13 bases in between. From germline, CDR1 is GTSNPN and CDR2 SVGIG (reference sequence). CDR3 length: 13 residues. CDR3 in DNA: TGTGCCTGGAGTCCCCGCGTAGGGGCTGAAGCTTTCTTT. This codes for CAWSPRVGAEAFF. The full variable domain, with the rest looked up from reference TRBV30 and TRBJ1-1, is SQTIHQWPATLVQPVGSPLSLECTVEGTSNPNLYWYRQAAGRGLQLLFYSVGIGQISSEVPQNLSASRPQDRQFILSSKKLLLSDSGFYLCAWSPRVGAEAFFGQGTRLTVV.

This clone has a handful of counts. V usage is TRBV7-2 and J usage is TRBJ2-1; D might be TRBD2 (6 bases). The CDR3 runs to 14 residues. Between the trimmed V and J ends, which lost 5 bases and 7 bases, there was a span of 15 bases. CDR1 SGHTA and CDR2 FQGNSA come from the germline V gene. CDR3 nucleotide sequence: TGTGCCAGCAGCCATGGAGGGCCACTAAATGAGCAGTTCTTC. It codes for CASSHGGPLNEQFF. Together with reference TRBV7-2 and TRBJ2-1, the CDR3 gives the full variable domain: GAGVSQSPSNKVTEKGKDVELRCDPISGHTALYWYRQSLGQGLEFLIYFQGNSAPDKSGLPSDRFSAERTGGSVSTLTIQRTQQEDSAVYLCASSHGGPLNEQFFGPGTRLTVL.

The chain employs TRBV6-1 and TRBJ1-5, with 10 nucleotides matching TRBD1. V shed 5 bases, J shed 11 bases, and the junction held 6 bases outside the gene matches. The CDR3 has 13 amino acids. CDR1 is MNHNS and CDR2 is SASEGT in the germline V gene. CDR3 residues: CASSPDRGTSQHF. The CDR3 coding sequence is TGTGCCAGCAGTCCGGACAGGGGGACGTCCCAGCATTTT.

The genes are TRBV10-3 and TRBJ1-5; 7 positions agree with TRBD1. CDR3 length equals 14 residues. The J segment lost 6 bases and the V segment lost 4 bases, leaving 6 bases of the junction unmatched. Germline CDR1 reads ENHRY; CDR2 reads SYGVKD. The CDR3 is CAISADRLSQPQHF. The DNA for the CDR3 is TGTGCCATCAGTGCGGACAGGTTGAGTCAGCCCCAGCATTTT.

The chain links TRBV6-6 to TRBJ2-7; 7 bases align to TRBD2. Trimming removed 8 bases from V and 3 bases from J; junction bases left unmatched: 4. Germline V gene lookup returns CDR1 MNHNY and CDR2 SVGAGI (reference sequence). The CDR3 contains 12 residues. The CDR3 region is CASVGGSYEQYF. The DNA of the CDR3 is TGTGCCAGCGTCGGGGGGAGCTACGAGCAGTACTTC.

To note about this clone: The junction departs from germline at one end; a sequencing error may be responsible. This chain links TRBV7-7 with TRBJ2-1, with a tentative D call TRBD2 (5 bases). The CDR3 consists of 15 residues. Germline CDR1 is SSHAT and CDR2 is FNYEAQ (reference sequence). The CDR3: CASSLARVSYNEQFF. For the CDR3, the DNA is TGTGCTAGCAGCTTAGCGAGGGTCTCCTACAATGAGCAGTTCTTC.

V gene TRBV7-9 combines with J gene TRBJ1-3; D unclear. The CDR3 spans 12 residues. V lost 1 base and J lost 7, with 5 bases in between. Per germline, CDR1 SEHNR and CDR2 FQNEAQ (reference sequence). The CDR3 coding sequence is TGTGCCAGCAGCTTAGACAGTAACACCATATATTTT. It specifies CASSLDSNTIYF.

The chain uses TRBV5-1 and TRBJ2-2; perhaps TRBD1 as D (5 bases). CDR3 length equals 15 residues. Germline CDR1 and CDR2: SGHRS and YFSETQ. Trimming shortened V by 5 bases and J by 5 bases, and 16 bases separated the two germline ends. CDR3: CASSFGPKGTGELFF. DNA for the CDR3: TGCGCCAGCAGTTTCGGTCCGAAGGGGACCGGGGAGCTGTTTTTT. Together with reference TRBV5-1 and TRBJ2-2, the CDR3 gives the full variable domain: KAGVTQTPRYLIKTRGQQVTLSCSPISGHRSVSWYQQTPGQGLQFLFEYFSETQRNKGNFPGRFSGRQFSNSRSEMNVSTLELGDSALYLCASSFGPKGTGELFFGEGSRLTVL.

The rearrangement links TRBV7-8 to TRBJ2-2; 9 bases align to TRBD1. Germline-derived CDR1 and CDR2 are SGHVS and FQNEAQ. V trimming: 6 bases; J trimming: 4 bases; junction bases outside the gene matches: 3. This CDR3 spans 14 amino acids. The chain's CDR3 is CASRTGGGTGELFF. In nucleotides, the CDR3 is TGTGCCAGCAGGACAGGGGGTGGCACCGGGGAGCTGTTTTTT. Full variable domain (rest looked up from reference TRBV7-8 and TRBJ2-2): GAGVSQSPRYKVAKRGQDVALRCDPISGHVSLFWYQQALGQGPEFLTYFQNEAQLDKSGLPSDRFFAERPEGSVSTLKIQRTQQEDSAVYLCASRTGGGTGELFFGEGSRLTVL.

This chain connects TRBV4-1 to TRBJ1-4; possible D gene TRBD1, 5 bases. The V and J ends lost 0 bases and 4 bases respectively, with 12 bases between them. The CDR3 covers 16 residues. The germline V gene has CDR1 MGHRA and CDR2 YSYEKL. The CDR3 DNA is TGCGCCAGCAGCCAAGAACCGGGACTCCTTAATGAAAAACTGTTTTTT. It translates to CASSQEPGLLNEKLFF.

The chain carries TRBV10-3 and TRBJ2-3, with 9 bases matching TRBD2. V dropped 3 bases and J dropped 5; count of bases not matched to a gene: 6. Germline V gene lookup returns CDR1 ENHRY and CDR2 SYGVKD. The length of the CDR3 is 15 residues. CDR3: CAISDSSGEGDTQYF. DNA for the CDR3: TGTGCCATCAGTGACTCTAGCGGGGAGGGAGATACGCAGTATTTT.

In this sample, this clone turned up a few times. CDR3 in DNA: TGCGCCAGCAGCCCCAGGCATACCCAGCGGGAAGCCCAGCATTTT. Translating it yields CASSPRHTQREAQHF. The V and J genes are TRBV4-1 and TRBJ1-5; D is uncertain. V was clipped by 4 bases and J by 11 bases, with 21 bases between them. Germline CDR1 MGHRA, CDR2 YSYEKL. CDR3 length: 15 amino acids.

The V call is TRBV6-5, the J call TRBJ1-4, with D maybe TRBD1 (5 bases). Germline assignment: CDR1 MNHEY and CDR2 SVGAGI. V gave up 4 bases and J gave up 8 bases, with 20 bases separating them. The CDR3 runs 16 residues. The CDR3 loop is CASSSTGRRGEEKLFF. The CDR3 bases are TGTGCCAGCAGTTCAACCGGGAGGAGGGGTGAGGAAAAACTGTTTTTT.

In nucleotides, the CDR3 is TGTGCCAGCAGCTTGACAGCGGGAGCGGTAGAGACCCAGTACTTC. The encoded protein is CASSLTAGAVETQYF. The chain combines TRBV7-9 with TRBJ2-5; 8 positions match TRBD2. The CDR3 is made up of 15 amino acids. Looked up from germline, CDR1 is SEHNR and CDR2 is FQNEAQ (reference sequence). The V and J ends lost 3 bases and 4 bases, in that order; junction bases with no gene match: 7.

This clone has a single count. The V call is TRBV28, the J call TRBJ1-2, with D perhaps TRBD1 (5 bases). V was trimmed by 2 bases and J by 4 bases, leaving 11 bases between them. From germline, CDR1 is MDHEN and CDR2 SYDVKM. The CDR3 covers 14 residues. This CDR3 is CASSLLGRGYGYTF. CDR3 nucleotide sequence: TGTGCCAGCAGTTTACTGGGGAGGGGCTATGGCTACACCTTC.

There are a few counts of this clone. The rearrangement joins TRBV5-6 to TRBJ2-7; maybe TRBD1 (6 bases). V lost 2 bases, J lost 5 bases, and 17 bases lay in between. Germline V gene lookup returns CDR1 SGHDT and CDR2 YYEEEE. This CDR3 contains 15 residues. The CDR3 spells CASSLMSAQGNEQYF. As DNA, the CDR3 is TGTGCCAGCAGCTTAATGAGCGCCCAGGGGAACGAGCAGTACTTC. Drawing the rest from reference TRBV5-6 and TRBJ2-7, the complete variable domain is DAGVTQSPTHLIKTRGQQVTLRCSPKSGHDTVSWYQQALGQGPQFIFQYYEEEERQRGNFPDRFSGHQFPNYSSELNVNALLLGDSALYLCASSLMSAQGNEQYFGPGTRLTVT.

This chain connects TRBV14 to TRBJ1-1; D unclear. V was clipped by 0 bases and J by 5 bases, with 13 bases between them. CDR3 length equals 15 residues. Germline CDR1 reads SGHDN; CDR2 reads FVKESK. The CDR3: CASSQETGVRTEAFF. CDR3 sequence (DNA): TGTGCCAGCAGCCAAGAGACCGGAGTTCGTACTGAAGCTTTCTTT.